This entry describes one T cell receptor beta chain. The antigen remains undetermined. Naive-designated CD8 cells lacked CD45RO, were positively enriched for CCR7, and omitted terminally differentiated effector memory CD45RA+ cells. Donors were healthy HIV-negative adults without recently reported acute infections or vaccinations. At the deep level, the assay was run. Methods used by the authors: Sequence data from immunoSEQ were junction-only and lacked quality scores; consequently, filtering differed. Here immunoSEQ multiplex PCR was the method, and the copy in TCRdb shows in-frame clones only, minus some. V and J calls and clone size are those listed in that table; D and trimming were worked out from the DNA. The profile covers 1.5 million to 2.5 million clones, with about 95% appearing a single time and 0.95% to 1.5% taken by the ten largest. CDR3 size: 16 residues. V was clipped by 2 bases and J by 7 bases; unmatched bases: 6. The germline V gene has CDR1 MNHNS and CDR2 SASEGT.

This sample is part of a study of shared clonotypes between healthy human individuals. Study-wide results and limits: At large depth, rarefaction still showed sorted-subset sequencing to be incomplete.

Input material: naive CD8+ T cells sorted from blood. This TCR was sampled from a man in his late teens or twenties in good health. This chain uses TRBV6-1 with TRBJ2-1, with TRBD2 matching 12 bases. CDR3 DNA sequence: TGTGCCAGCAGTGAAAGTTGGACTAGCGGGACTAATGAGCAGTTCTTC. Amino acid sequence: CASSESWTSGTNEQFF.